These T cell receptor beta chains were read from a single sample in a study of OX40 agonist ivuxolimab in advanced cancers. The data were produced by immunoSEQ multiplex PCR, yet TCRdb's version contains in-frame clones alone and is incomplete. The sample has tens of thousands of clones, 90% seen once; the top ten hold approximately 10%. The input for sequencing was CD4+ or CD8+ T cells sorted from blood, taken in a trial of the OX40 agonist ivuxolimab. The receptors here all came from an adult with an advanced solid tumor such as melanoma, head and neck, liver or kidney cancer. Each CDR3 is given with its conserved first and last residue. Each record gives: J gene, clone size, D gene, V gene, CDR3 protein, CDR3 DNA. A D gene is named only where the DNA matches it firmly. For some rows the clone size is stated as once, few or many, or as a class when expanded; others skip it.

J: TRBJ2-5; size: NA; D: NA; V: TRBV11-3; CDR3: CASSLAGTETQYF; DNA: TGTGCCAGCAGCTTAGCGGGGACAGAGACCCAGTACTTC
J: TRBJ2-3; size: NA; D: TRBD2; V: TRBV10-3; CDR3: CAISPGLGVTDTQYF; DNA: TGTGCCATCAGCCCGGGACTAGGTGTGACAGATACGCAGTATTTT
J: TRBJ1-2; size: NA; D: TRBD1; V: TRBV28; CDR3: CASRGDSPRVYGYTF; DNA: TGTGCCAGCAGGGGGGACAGCCCTAGGGTCTATGGCTACACCTTC
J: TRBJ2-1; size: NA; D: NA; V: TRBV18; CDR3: CASAESGDEFF; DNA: TGTGCCAGCGCGGAAAGTGGTGATGAGTTCTTC
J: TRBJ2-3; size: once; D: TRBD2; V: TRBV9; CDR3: CASSTGTSGSSFTDTQYF; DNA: TGTGCCAGCAGCACCGGGACTAGCGGGAGCTCTTTTACAGATACGCAGTATTTT
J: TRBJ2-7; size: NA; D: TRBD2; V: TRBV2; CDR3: CASRPLAGGPYEQYF; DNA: TGTGCCAGCAGACCTCTAGCGGGAGGTCCCTACGAGCAGTACTTC
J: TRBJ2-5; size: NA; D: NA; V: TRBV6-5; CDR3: CASSYSYARRQETQYF; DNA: TGTGCCAGCAGTTACTCGTACGCTAGGCGTCAAGAGACCCAGTACTTC
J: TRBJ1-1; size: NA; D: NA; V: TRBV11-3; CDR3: CASRLIQNTEAFF; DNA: TGTGCCAGCAGATTAATCCAGAACACTGAAGCTTTCTTT
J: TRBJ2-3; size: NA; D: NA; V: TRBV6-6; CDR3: CASSRQAYQEDTQYF; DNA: TGTGCCAGCAGTCGACAGGCCTATCAGGAAGATACGCAGTATTTT
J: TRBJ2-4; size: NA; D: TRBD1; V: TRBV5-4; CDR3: CASSSRGQGIKNIQYF; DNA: TGTGCCAGCAGTTCCCGGGGACAGGGGATCAAAAACATTCAGTACTTC
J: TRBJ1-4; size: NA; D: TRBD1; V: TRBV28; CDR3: CASSTGGATNEKLFF; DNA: TGTGCCAGCTCCACAGGGGGCGCAACTAATGAAAAACTGTTTTTT
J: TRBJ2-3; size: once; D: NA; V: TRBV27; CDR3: CASSLYPTSDTQYF; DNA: TGTGCCAGCAGTTTATACCCCACCTCAGATACGCAGTATTTT
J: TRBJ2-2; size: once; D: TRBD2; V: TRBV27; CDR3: CASSTRARVAGRNTGELFF; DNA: TGTGCCAGCAGCACGCGCGCTAGGGTAGCGGGAAGGAACACCGGGGAGCTGTTTTTT
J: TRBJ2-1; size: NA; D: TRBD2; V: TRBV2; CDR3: CASSYLAGGYDEQFF; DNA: TGTGCCAGCAGTTACCTAGCGGGAGGGTACGATGAGCAGTTCTTC
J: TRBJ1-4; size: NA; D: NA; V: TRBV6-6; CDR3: CASSYSRELSGKLFF; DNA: TGTGCCAGCAGTTACTCGAGGGAGCTGTCGGGAAAACTGTTTTTT
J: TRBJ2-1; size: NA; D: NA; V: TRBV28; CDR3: CASAKYNEQFF; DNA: TGTGCCAGCGCTAAGTACAATGAGCAGTTCTTC
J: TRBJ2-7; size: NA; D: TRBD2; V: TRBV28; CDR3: CASSPQWPSGRFEQYF; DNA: TGTGCCAGCAGCCCCCAATGGCCGAGCGGGAGGTTCGAGCAGTACTTC
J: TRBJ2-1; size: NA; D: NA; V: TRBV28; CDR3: CASSIRDEQFF; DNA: TGTGCCAGCAGTATCCGGGACGAGCAGTTCTTC
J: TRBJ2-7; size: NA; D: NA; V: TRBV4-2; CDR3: CASSPLGGNYEQYF; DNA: TGTGCCAGCAGCCCTTTAGGAGGGAACTACGAGCAGTACTTC
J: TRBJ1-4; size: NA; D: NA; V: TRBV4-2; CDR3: CASSQESGTGPTNEKLFF; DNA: TGTGCCAGCAGCCAAGAGAGTGGTACGGGACCAACTAATGAAAAACTGTTTTTT
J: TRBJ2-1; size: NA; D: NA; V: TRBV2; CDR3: CASSYQISYNEQFF; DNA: TGTGCCAGCAGTTATCAAATCTCCTACAATGAGCAGTTCTTC
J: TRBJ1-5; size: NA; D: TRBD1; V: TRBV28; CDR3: CASSWDSKGGNQPQHF; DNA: TGTGCCAGCAGTTGGGACAGCAAGGGGGGCAATCAGCCCCAGCATTTT
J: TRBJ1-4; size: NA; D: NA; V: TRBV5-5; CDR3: CASSQDSHNEKLFF; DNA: TGTGCCAGCAGCCAGGACAGCCATAATGAAAAACTGTTTTTT
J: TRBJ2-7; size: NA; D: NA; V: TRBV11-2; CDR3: CASSRILETYEQYF; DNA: TGTGCCAGCAGCCGAATTCTAGAGACCTACGAGCAGTACTTC
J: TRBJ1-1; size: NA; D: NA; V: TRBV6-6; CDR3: CASSPAQTVMNTEAFF; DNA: TGTGCCAGCAGCCCCGCCCAGACAGTAATGAACACTGAAGCTTTCTTT
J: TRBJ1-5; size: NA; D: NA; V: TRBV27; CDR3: CASSLSRNQPQHF; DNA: TGTGCCAGCAGTTTGTCCCGGAATCAGCCCCAGCATTTT
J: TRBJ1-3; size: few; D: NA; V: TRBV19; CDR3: CASSNSAGNTIYF; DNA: TGTGCCAGTAGTAATTCGGCTGGAAACACCATATATTTT
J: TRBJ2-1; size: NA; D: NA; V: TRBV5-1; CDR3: CASSLGGASSRNEQFF; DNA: TGCGCCAGCAGCTTAGGGGGGGCCTCCAGCCGCAATGAGCAGTTCTTC
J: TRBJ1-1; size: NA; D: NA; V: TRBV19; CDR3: CASRVSGFSAGAFF; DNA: TGTGCCAGTAGAGTATCGGGGTTTTCGGCGGGAGCTTTCTTT
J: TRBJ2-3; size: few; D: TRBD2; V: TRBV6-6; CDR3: CASSPGGRPGGDTQYF; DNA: TGTGCCAGCAGTCCGGGGGGACGGCCGGGAGGAGATACGCAGTATTTT
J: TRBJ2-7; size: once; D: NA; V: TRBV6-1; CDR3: CASSEVRGDREQYF; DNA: TGTGCCAGCAGTGAAGTCAGAGGGGATCGGGAGCAGTACTTC
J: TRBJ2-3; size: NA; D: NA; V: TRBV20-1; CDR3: CSARGIDTQYF; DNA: TGCAGTGCTAGGGGGATAGATACGCAGTATTTT